This is a list of T cell receptor beta chains from one sample in a study of blood T cell repertoires in COVID-19. The assay was immunoSEQ multiplex PCR, and TCRdb's table has in-frame clones only and misses some. The sample yields about 240,000 clones, roughly 80% seen once. Sequencing was performed on PBMCs or T cells enriched from blood (not recorded which). The receptor set was obtained from a woman aged 40 to 50 who had been exposed to COVID-19. The CDR3 runs from the conserved cysteine through the conserved F or W. The D gene is left open where the match is weak. The listing skips clone size in some rows; elsewhere it reads once, few, many or a size class.

>TRBD2|TRBJ2-7|few|TRBV29-1
CSASSGGDEQYF
TGCAGCGCTTCTAGCGGGGGGGACGAGCAGTACTTC
>TRBD1|TRBJ2-3|NA|TRBV7-3
CASSPGGYTDTQYF
TGTGCCAGCTCCCCAGGGGGATACACAGATACGCAGTATTTT
>TRBD2|TRBJ2-1|NA|TRBV4-1
CASSQDSLAGAREFF
TGCGCCAGCAGCCAAGATTCTCTAGCGGGGGCTCGAGAGTTCTTC
>TRBD1|TRBJ1-4|NA|TRBV27
CASSFRGEKLFF
TGTGCCAGCAGTTTCAGGGGGGAAAAACTGTTTTTT
>TRBD2|TRBJ2-2|NA|TRBV19
CASSFGGTYTGELFF
TGTGCCAGTAGTTTCGGGGGGACTTACACCGGGGAGCTGTTTTTT
>NA|TRBJ2-3|NA|TRBV7-2
CASSPQTTDTQYF
TGTGCCAGCAGCCCACAAACCACAGATACGCAGTATTTT
>NA|TRBJ2-7|NA|TRBV25-1
CASSVRDKQSYEQYF
TGTGCCAGCAGTGTTCGGGACAAGCAATCCTACGAGCAGTACTTC
>NA|TRBJ2-7|few|TRBV11-3
CASSQAGVYEQYF
TGTGCCAGCAGCCAAGCGGGCGTATACGAGCAGTACTTC
>TRBD1|TRBJ1-6|NA|TRBV6-5
CASSYGGRGQSPLHF
TGTGCCAGCAGTTACGGGGGCAGGGGGCAGTCACCCCTCCACTTT
>TRBD1|TRBJ2-5|NA|TRBV7-3
CASSMDRGQETQYF
TGTGCCAGCAGCATGGACAGGGGACAAGAGACCCAGTACTTC
>TRBD2|TRBJ2-5|NA|TRBV20-1
CSASPSSGSQETQYF
TGCAGTGCTAGTCCTTCTAGCGGGTCGCAAGAGACCCAGTACTTC
>TRBD2|TRBJ2-5|NA|TRBV7-6
CASSLGGGGASLETQYF
TGTGCCAGCAGCCTTGGAGGCGGGGGGGCTTCGTTAGAGACCCAGTACTTC
>NA|TRBJ1-6|NA|TRBV2
CASSDRNFNNSPLHF
TGTGCCAGCAGCGACAGAAACTTTAATAATTCACCCCTCCACTTT
>TRBD1|TRBJ1-4|NA|TRBV5-1
CASSSGTGAEKLFF
TGCGCCAGCAGTTCGGGGACAGGGGCTGAAAAACTGTTTTTT
>TRBD1|TRBJ2-7|NA|TRBV28
CASSPRRQGRTYEQYF
TGTGCCAGCAGTCCACGCCGACAGGGGCGCACGTACGAGCAGTACTTC
>TRBD1|TRBJ2-1|NA|TRBV24-1
CATSDSRQGSTPLYNEQFF
TGTGCCACCAGTGACTCCCGACAGGGGTCCACCCCGCTTTACAATGAGCAGTTCTTC
>TRBD1|TRBJ1-6|once|TRBV5-1
CASSWGTGTNSPLHF
TGCGCCAGCAGCTGGGGGACAGGGACCAATTCACCCCTCCACTTT
>NA|TRBJ2-5|once|TRBV30
CASRVAVQETQYF
TGTGCCTCCCGGGTAGCCGTCCAAGAGACCCAGTACTTC
>TRBD1|TRBJ2-7|NA|TRBV19
CASTPGQGAYEQYF
TGTGCCAGTACACCGGGACAGGGGGCCTACGAGCAGTACTTC
>TRBD2|TRBJ2-5|NA|TRBV9
CASSVGASGGQETQYF
TGTGCCAGCAGCGTAGGGGCTAGCGGGGGACAAGAGACCCAGTACTTC
>NA|TRBJ1-5|once|TRBV7-6
CASSRGEGQPQHF
TGTGCCAGCAGTAGGGGGGAGGGGCAGCCCCAGCATTTT
>NA|TRBJ2-1|NA|TRBV11-2
CASRQGSYNEQFF
TGTGCCAGCAGGCAGGGCTCCTACAATGAGCAGTTCTTC
>NA|TRBJ1-3|NA|TRBV14
CASSLLSGNTIYF
TGTGCCAGCAGCTTACTCTCTGGAAACACCATATATTTT
>NA|TRBJ2-3|NA|TRBV5-1
CASSPGTSTDTQYF
TGCGCCAGCAGTCCCGGGACAAGCACAGATACGCAGTATTTT
>TRBD2|TRBJ2-5|NA|TRBV4-1
CASSQGLAGGVQETQYF
TGCGCCAGCAGCCAAGGATTAGCGGGGGGGGTACAAGAGACCCAGTACTTC
>NA|TRBJ1-3|once|TRBV5-1
CASSLQGEGNTIYF
TGCGCCAGCAGCTTGCAGGGTGAGGGAAACACCATATATTTT
>NA|TRBJ1-1|NA|TRBV7-9
CASRPQLNTEAFF
TGTGCCAGCAGACCACAGTTGAACACTGAAGCTTTCTTT
>NA|TRBJ1-1|NA|TRBV2
CARPKGGGGTEAFF
TGTGCCAGACCCAAAGGGGGTGGAGGAACTGAAGCTTTCTTT
>NA|TRBJ2-1|few|TRBV6-1
CASSEVWGDNEQFF
TGTGCCAGCAGTGAGGTGTGGGGGGACAATGAGCAGTTCTTC
>NA|TRBJ2-6|NA|TRBV5-1
CASEVRSGANVLTF
TGCGCCAGCGAGGTCCGCTCTGGGGCCAACGTCCTGACTTTC
>TRBD2|TRBJ2-7|NA|TRBV5-1
CASSFDSGEYEQYF
TGCGCCAGCAGCTTTGATAGCGGGGAATACGAGCAGTACTTC
>NA|TRBJ1-4|NA|TRBV5-8
CASSLGRAAGIEKLFF
TGTGCCAGCAGCTTGGGGCGGGCGGCTGGAATTGAAAAACTGTTTTTT
>TRBD1|TRBJ1-2|NA|TRBV9
CASSVGERGRLVGYTF
TGTGCCAGCAGCGTAGGGGAGAGGGGGCGCCTAGTTGGCTACACCTTC
>TRBD2|TRBJ2-7|NA|TRBV18
CASSPIAGDSYEQYF
TGTGCCAGCTCACCCATAGCGGGGGACTCCTACGAGCAGTACTTC
>NA|TRBJ2-5|NA|TRBV6-2/TRBV6-3
CASSYSGARDETQYF
TGTGCCAGCAGTTACTCGGGGGCCCGTGATGAGACCCAGTACTTC
>TRBD1|TRBJ1-1|NA|TRBV6-5
CASGGNTEAFF
TGTGCCTCAGGGGGGAACACTGAAGCTTTCTTT
>NA|TRBJ2-7|NA|TRBV13
CASSPPGGIHEQYF
TGTGCCAGCAGCCCCCCCGGGGGTATACACGAGCAGTACTTC